This TCR beta chain was obtained from a study of blood T cell repertoires in COVID-19. Study as a whole: T cells, B-cell-depleted T cells, or PBMCs supplied cDNA or gDNA.

Produced via immunoSEQ multiplex PCR; TCRdb's table is partial and in-frame only. The sample has 250,000 or so clones; 86% are singletons. The V gene's germline CDR1 is SGHTA and CDR2 FQGNSA. The CDR3 length is 15 residues. Trimming stripped 1 base from V and 4 bases from J, with 10 bases between. Participants were placed into cohorts based on the clinical history they reported. The source is a woman aged 18-29 years who had recovered from COVID-19. The chain combines TRBV7-2 with TRBJ2-2; tentative D call: TRBD1 (6 bases). The specimen sequenced was PBMCs or T cells enriched from blood (not recorded which). The CDR3 coding sequence is TGTGCCAGCAGCTTAGGCCAGGGGACCACCGGGGAGCTGTTTTTT. Its protein is CASSLGQGTTGELFF.